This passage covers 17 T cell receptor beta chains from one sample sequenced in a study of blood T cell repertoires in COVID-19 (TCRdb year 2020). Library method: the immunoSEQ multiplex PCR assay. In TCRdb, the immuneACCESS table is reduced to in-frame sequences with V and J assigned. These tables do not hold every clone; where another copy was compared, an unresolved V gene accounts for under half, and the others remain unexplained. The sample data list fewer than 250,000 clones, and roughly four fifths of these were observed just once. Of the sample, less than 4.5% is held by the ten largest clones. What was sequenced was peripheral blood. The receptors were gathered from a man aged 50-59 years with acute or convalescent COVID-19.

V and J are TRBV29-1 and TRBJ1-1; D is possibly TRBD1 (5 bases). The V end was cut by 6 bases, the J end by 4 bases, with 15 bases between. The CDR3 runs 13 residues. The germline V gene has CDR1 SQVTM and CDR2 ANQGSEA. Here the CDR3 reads CSVGSGGGTEAFF. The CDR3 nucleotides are TGCAGCGTGGGTTCGGGGGGAGGCACTGAAGCTTTCTTT.

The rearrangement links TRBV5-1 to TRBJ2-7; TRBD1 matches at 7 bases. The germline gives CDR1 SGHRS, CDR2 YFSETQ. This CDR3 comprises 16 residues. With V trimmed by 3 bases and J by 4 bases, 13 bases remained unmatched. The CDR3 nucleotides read TGCGCCAGCAGCTCCACCCTGACAGGGCTGTCATACGAGCAGTACTTC. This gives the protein CASSSTLTGLSYEQYF.

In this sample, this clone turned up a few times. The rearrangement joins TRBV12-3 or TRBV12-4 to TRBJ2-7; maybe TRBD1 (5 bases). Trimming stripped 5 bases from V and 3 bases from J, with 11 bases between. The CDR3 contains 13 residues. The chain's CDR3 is CASSDSSHYEQYF. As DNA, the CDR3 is TGTGCCAGCAGTGACAGTTCTCACTACGAGCAGTACTTC.

The CDR3 region has the DNA TGTGCCAGCAGCCAAGCTATGGGACAGGATATATATGGCTACACCTTC. Encoded protein: CASSQAMGQDIYGYTF. The J gene is TRBJ1-2, the V gene TRBV4-2; 8 positions agree with TRBD1. The V gene end was trimmed by 1 base and the J gene end by 5 bases; junction bases not matched to a gene: 9. The CDR3 is made up of 16 amino acids. In germline, CDR1 is LGHNA, CDR2 YNFKEQ.

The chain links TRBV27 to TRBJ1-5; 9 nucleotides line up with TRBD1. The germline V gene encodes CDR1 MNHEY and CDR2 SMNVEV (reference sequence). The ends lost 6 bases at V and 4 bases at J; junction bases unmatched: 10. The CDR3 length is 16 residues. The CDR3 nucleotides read TGTGCCAGCAGCCGAGAGGGGACAGGGAAAAATCAGCCCCAGCATTTT. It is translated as CASSREGTGKNQPQHF.

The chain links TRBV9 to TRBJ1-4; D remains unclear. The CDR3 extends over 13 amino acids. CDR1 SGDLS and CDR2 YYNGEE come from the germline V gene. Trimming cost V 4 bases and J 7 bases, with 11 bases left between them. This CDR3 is CASSSAASEKLFF. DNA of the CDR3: TGTGCCAGCAGCTCCGCGGCGAGTGAAAAACTGTTTTTT.

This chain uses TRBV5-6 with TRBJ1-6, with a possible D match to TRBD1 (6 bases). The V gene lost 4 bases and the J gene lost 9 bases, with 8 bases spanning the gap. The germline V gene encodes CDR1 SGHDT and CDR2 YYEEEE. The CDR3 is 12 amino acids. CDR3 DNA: TGTGCCAGCAGCCCACAGGGTTCACCCCTCCACTTT. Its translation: CASSPQGSPLHF.

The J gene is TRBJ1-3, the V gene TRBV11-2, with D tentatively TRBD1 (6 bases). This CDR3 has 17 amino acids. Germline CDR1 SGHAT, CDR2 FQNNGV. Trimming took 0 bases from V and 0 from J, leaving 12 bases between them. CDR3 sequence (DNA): TGTGCCAGCAGCTTAGACCCAGGGGATTTCTCTGGAAACACCATATATTTT. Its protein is CASSLDPGDFSGNTIYF.

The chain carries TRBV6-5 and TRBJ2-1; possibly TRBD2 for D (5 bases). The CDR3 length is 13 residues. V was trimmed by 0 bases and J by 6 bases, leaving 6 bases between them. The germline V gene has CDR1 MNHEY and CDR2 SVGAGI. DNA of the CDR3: TGTGCCAGCAGTTACTCAGAGGGCAATGAGCAGTTCTTC. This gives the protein CASSYSEGNEQFF.

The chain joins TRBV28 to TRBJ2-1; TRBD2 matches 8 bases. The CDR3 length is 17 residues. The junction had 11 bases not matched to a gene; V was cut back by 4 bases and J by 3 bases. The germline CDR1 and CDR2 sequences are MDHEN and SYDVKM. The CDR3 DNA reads TGTGCCAGCAGTTCCTCGTTACTAGCGGCAGACTACAATGAGCAGTTCTTC. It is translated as CASSSSLLAADYNEQFF. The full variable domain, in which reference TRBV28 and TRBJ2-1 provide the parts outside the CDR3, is DVKVTQSSRYLVKRTGEKVFLECVQDMDHENMFWYRQDPGLGLRLIYFSYDVKMKEKGDIPEGYSVSREKKERFSLILESASTNQTSMYLCASSSSLLAADYNEQFFGPGTRLTVL.

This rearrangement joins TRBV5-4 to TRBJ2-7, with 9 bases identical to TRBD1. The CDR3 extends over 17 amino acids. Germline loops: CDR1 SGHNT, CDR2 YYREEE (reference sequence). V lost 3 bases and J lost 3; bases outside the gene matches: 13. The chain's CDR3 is CASSSYRDRVRGYEQYF. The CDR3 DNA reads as TGTGCCAGCAGCTCCTACCGGGACAGGGTACGTGGCTACGAGCAGTACTTC.

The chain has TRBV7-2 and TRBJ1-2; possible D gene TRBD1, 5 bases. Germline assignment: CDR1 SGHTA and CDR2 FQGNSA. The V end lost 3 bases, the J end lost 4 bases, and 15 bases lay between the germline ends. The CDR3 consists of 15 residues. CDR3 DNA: TGTGCCAGCAGCTTGGATTTCGGGGGTGGCTATGGCTACACCTTC. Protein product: CASSLDFGGGYGYTF. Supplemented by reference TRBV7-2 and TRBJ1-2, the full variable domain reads GAGVSQSPSNKVTEKGKDVELRCDPISGHTALYWYRQSLGQGLEFLIYFQGNSAPDKSGLPSDRFSAERTGGSVSTLTIQRTQQEDSAVYLCASSLDFGGGYGYTFGSGTRLTVV.

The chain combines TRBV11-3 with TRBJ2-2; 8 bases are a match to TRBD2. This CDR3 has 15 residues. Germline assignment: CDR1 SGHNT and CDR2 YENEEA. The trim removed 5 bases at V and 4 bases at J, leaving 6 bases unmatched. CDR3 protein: CASSRTSQGTGELFF. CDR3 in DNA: TGTGCCAGCAGCCGGACTAGCCAGGGCACCGGGGAGCTGTTTTTT.

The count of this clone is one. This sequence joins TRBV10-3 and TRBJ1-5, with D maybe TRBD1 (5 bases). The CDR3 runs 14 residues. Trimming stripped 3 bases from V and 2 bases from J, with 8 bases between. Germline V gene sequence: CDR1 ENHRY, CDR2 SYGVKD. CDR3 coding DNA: TGTGCCATCAGTGATACGGGGGGCAATCAGCCCCAGCATTTT. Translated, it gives CAISDTGGNQPQHF.

The DNA of the CDR3 is TGTGCCAGCAGCATATCTAGCGGGAGGGGGCACTACGAGCAGTACTTC. Amino acid sequence: CASSISSGRGHYEQYF. The rearrangement joins TRBV5-4 to TRBJ2-7; 12 nucleotides agree with TRBD2. V lost 4 bases, J lost 3 bases, and 8 bases stayed unmatched. The germline V gene has CDR1 SGHNT and CDR2 YYREEE (reference sequence). The CDR3 is 16 residues long.

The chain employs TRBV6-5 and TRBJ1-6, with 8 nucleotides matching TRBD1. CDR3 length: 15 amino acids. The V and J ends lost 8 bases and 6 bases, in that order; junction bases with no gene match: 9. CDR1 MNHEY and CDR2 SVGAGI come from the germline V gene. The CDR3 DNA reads TGTGCCAGCTCACTGGACAGGGCGCTTAATTCACCCCTCCACTTT. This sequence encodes CASSLDRALNSPLHF.

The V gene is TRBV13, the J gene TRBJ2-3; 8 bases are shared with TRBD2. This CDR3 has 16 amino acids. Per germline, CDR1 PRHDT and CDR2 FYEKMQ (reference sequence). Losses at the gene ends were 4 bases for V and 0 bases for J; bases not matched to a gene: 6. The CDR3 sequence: CASSSTGGPSTDTQYF. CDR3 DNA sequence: TGTGCCAGCAGCTCAACGGGAGGGCCAAGCACAGATACGCAGTATTTT.